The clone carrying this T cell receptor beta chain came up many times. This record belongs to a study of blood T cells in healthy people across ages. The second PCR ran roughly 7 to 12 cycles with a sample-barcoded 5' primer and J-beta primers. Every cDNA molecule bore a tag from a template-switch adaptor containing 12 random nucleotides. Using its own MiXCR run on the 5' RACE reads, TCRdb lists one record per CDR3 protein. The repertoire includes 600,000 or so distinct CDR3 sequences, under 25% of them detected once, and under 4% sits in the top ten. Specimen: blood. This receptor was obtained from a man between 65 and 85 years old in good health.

CDR3 in DNA: TGTGCCATCAGTGAGAGACTAGCGGGTAACTCCTACGAGCAGTACTTC. This codes for CAISERLAGNSYEQYF. The chain uses TRBV10-3 and TRBJ2-7; 10 bases map to TRBD2. J gave up 0 bases and V 2 bases, and 4 bases lay outside the gene matches. The CDR3 length is 16 residues. Germline V gene sequence: CDR1 ENHRY, CDR2 SYGVKD.